The rows below give T cell receptor beta chains drawn from one sample of a study of human T cells and chemical hapten exposure. TCRdb called the RACE reads again in MiXCR, with one record for every CDR3 protein. The sample shows about 84,000 distinct CDR3 sequences, about a tenth of them seen only once. The sequencing here drew on whole blood, taken in connection with sensitization to the hapten diphenylcyclopropenone (DPC). Every receptor here comes from a woman aged 45-60 years with alopecia areata. Some clones in this sample may be carry-over from other donors' samples. Both conserved end residues are part of each CDR3. D genes are given only for firm matches. Clone size is shown for a subset of rows, as once, few, many or a class of expanded clone.

clone size | D gene | J gene | V gene | CDR3 protein | CDR3 DNA
few | TRBD1 | TRBJ2-7 | TRBV4-1 | CASRGGQGGYEQYF | TGCGCCAGCAGGGGGGGACAGGGGGGCTACGAGCAGTACTTC
few | TRBD1 | TRBJ2-7 | TRBV25-1 | CASGDRYYEQYF | TGTGCCAGCGGGGACAGGTACTACGAGCAGTACTTC
many | - | TRBJ2-1 | TRBV10-3 | CAISESASDWEQFF | TGTGCCATCAGTGAGTCGGCTAGCGATTGGGAGCAGTTCTTC
many | - | TRBJ1-1 | TRBV24-1 | CATSDSDPNTEAFF | TGTGCCACCAGTGACTCCGACCCGAACACTGAAGCTTTCTTT
few | TRBD2 | TRBJ2-1 | TRBV20-1 | CSASGVAGIYNEQFF | TGCAGTGCTAGTGGTGTAGCGGGGATCTACAATGAGCAGTTCTTC
many | - | TRBJ2-6 | TRBV12-3/TRBV12-4 | CASSSGANVLTF | TGTGCCAGCAGTTCAGGGGCCAACGTCCTGACTTTC
- | TRBD2 | TRBJ2-3 | TRBV4-1 | CASSQERLAGGSDTQYF | TGCGCCAGCAGCCAAGAACGGCTAGCGGGAGGGTCAGATACGCAGTATTTT
few | - | TRBJ1-1 | TRBV4-2 | CASSPYGGPNTEAFF | TGTGCCAGCAGCCCCTACGGAGGGCCGAACACTGAAGCTTTCTTT
- | TRBD2 | TRBJ2-7 | TRBV30 | CAWTGLAGYEQYF | TGTGCCTGGACAGGACTAGCGGGGTACGAGCAGTACTTC
many | - | TRBJ2-4 | TRBV28 | CASSSRGGGDIQYF | TGTGCCAGCAGTTCTCGAGGGGGTGGGGACATTCAGTACTTC
few | TRBD1 | TRBJ2-7 | TRBV19 | CASTARLSGGYEQYF | TGTGCCAGTACCGCACGCCTATCAGGGGGCTACGAGCAGTACTTC
- | - | TRBJ2-3 | TRBV6-5 | CASSLRSGVLDTQYF | TGTGCCAGCAGTCTCCGTAGCGGAGTATTAGATACGCAGTATTTT
many | - | TRBJ2-1 | TRBV29-1 | CSVVGVQLSNEQFF | TGCAGCGTTGTGGGAGTTCAACTGAGCAATGAGCAGTTCTTC
many | TRBD2 | TRBJ2-1 | TRBV2 | CARREEYNEQFF | TGTGCCAGGCGGGAGGAATACAATGAGCAGTTCTTC
- | TRBD1 | TRBJ1-4 | TRBV29-1 | CSVEDGTGGREKLFF | TGCAGCGTTGAAGATGGGACAGGGGGCCGGGAAAAACTGTTTTTT
many | - | TRBJ2-1 | TRBV20-1 | CSARPHSGDSYNEQFF | TGCAGTGCTAGACCTCACAGCGGAGACTCCTACAATGAGCAGTTCTTC
- | - | TRBJ1-5 | TRBV29-1 | CSVAGGNQPQHF | TGCAGCGTTGCAGGGGGCAATCAGCCCCAGCATTTT
many | - | TRBJ2-1 | TRBV7-2 | CASTDLGSYNEQFF | TGTGCCAGCACCGATTTAGGGTCTTACAATGAGCAGTTCTTC
- | TRBD2 | TRBJ2-1 | TRBV11-2 | CASSLRAGTSFDEQFF | TGTGCCAGCAGCTTACGTGCCGGGACTAGCTTTGATGAGCAGTTCTTC
many | - | TRBJ1-2 | TRBV28 | CAEMAPAGGYTF | TGTGCCGAGATGGCTCCCGCGGGTGGCTACACCTTC
many | - | TRBJ2-7 | TRBV27 | CASSLSWGYEQYF | TGTGCCAGCAGTTTATCGTGGGGGTACGAGCAGTACTTC
- | TRBD1 | TRBJ2-1 | TRBV6-2/TRBV6-3 | CASRRTGYNEQFF | TGTGCCAGCAGGCGGACAGGTTACAATGAGCAGTTCTTC